These 17 T cell receptor beta chains came from one sample sequenced in a study of OX40 agonist ivuxolimab in advanced cancers. Measured with immunoSEQ multiplex PCR; TCRdb has only the in-frame clones, and not every one. The repertoire holds around 63,000 clones, with approximately 90% as singletons. The material was CD4+ or CD8+ T cells sorted from blood, obtained in a trial of the OX40 agonist ivuxolimab. The receptor set was obtained from an adult with an advanced solid tumor such as melanoma, head and neck, liver or kidney cancer.

The chain has TRBV14 and TRBJ2-6, with 7 nucleotides matching TRBD1. V lost 2 bases to trimming and J lost 0 bases; unmatched junction nucleotides: 1. The CDR3 runs to 16 residues. Looked up from germline, CDR1 is SGHDN and CDR2 is FVKESK. The CDR3 DNA reads as TGTGCCAGCAGCCAATGGACAGGCTCTGGGGCCAACGTCCTGACTTTC. Its translation is CASSQWTGSGANVLTF.

The chain has TRBV5-1 and TRBJ1-2, with D tentatively TRBD1 (6 bases). Trimming removed 3 bases from V and 4 bases from J, with 19 bases in between. Germline V gene data show CDR1 as SGHRS and CDR2 as YFSETQ. This CDR3 comprises 16 residues. CDR3 nucleotides: TGCGCCAGCAGCTACCGCTCCAGGGGAGGTCTCTATGGCTACACCTTC. Encoded protein: CASSYRSRGGLYGYTF. The whole variable domain, filled in from reference TRBV5-1 and TRBJ1-2, reads KAGVTQTPRYLIKTRGQQVTLSCSPISGHRSVSWYQQTPGQGLQFLFEYFSETQRNKGNFPGRFSGRQFSNSRSEMNVSTLELGDSALYLCASSYRSRGGLYGYTFGSGTRLTVV.

CDR3 protein: CASSLAPGGLGNTIYF. CDR3 in DNA: TGCGCCAGCAGCTTGGCCCCCGGGGGCTTGGGAAACACCATATATTTT. The chain combines TRBV5-1 with TRBJ1-3; tentative D call: TRBD1 (6 bases). This CDR3 is 16 amino acids long. Germline loops: CDR1 SGHRS, CDR2 YFSETQ. Deletions cut 0 bases from V and 4 bases from J, with 14 bases between.

This clone is deemed medium-sized. The chain is built from TRBV19 and TRBJ2-7; tentative D call: TRBD1 (5 bases). V lost 6 bases, J lost 3 bases, and 9 bases lay in between. The CDR3 consists of 12 residues. Germline V gene sequence: CDR1 LNHDA, CDR2 SQIVND (reference sequence). CDR3 DNA sequence: TGTGCCAGTAGCGACAGTTACTACGAGCAGTACTTC. As protein: CASSDSYYEQYF.

V gene TRBV10-3 combines with J gene TRBJ1-2; TRBD1 matches at 7 bases. CDR1 is ENHRY and CDR2 is SYGVKD in the germline V gene. The CDR3 length is 14 residues. J lost 6 bases, V lost 7 bases, and 11 bases had no gene match. The CDR3 spells CAINPRGTVNGYTF. The DNA for the CDR3 is TGTGCCATCAACCCCAGGGGGACGGTAAATGGCTACACCTTC.

This chain uses TRBV5-1 with TRBJ1-2; D is possibly TRBD1 (6 bases). The germline V gene encodes CDR1 SGHRS and CDR2 YFSETQ. V shed 4 bases and J shed 4 bases, with 11 bases lying between them. The CDR3 has 13 residues. The CDR3 coding sequence is TGCGCCAGCAGCAATCAGGGGAGCTATGGCTACACCTTC. It translates to CASSNQGSYGYTF.

The CDR3 loop is CASSYGGELETQYF. The CDR3 DNA reads TGTGCCAGCAGTTATGGCGGGGAGCTAGAGACCCAGTACTTC. The chain combines TRBV6-6 with TRBJ2-5; D is possibly TRBD2 (6 bases). V was trimmed by 3 bases and J by 4 bases, leaving 12 bases between them. Germline V gives CDR1 MNHNY, CDR2 SVGAGI (reference sequence). The CDR3 covers 14 residues.

This sequence joins TRBV5-6 and TRBJ1-2; D uncertain. CDR3 length: 13 amino acids. V was clipped by 3 bases and J by 4 bases, with 10 bases between them. Germline loops: CDR1 SGHDT, CDR2 YYEEEE. In DNA form, the CDR3 reads TGTGCCAGCAGCTCCCGGGCCACCTATGGCTACACCTTC. Translating it yields CASSSRATYGYTF.

The chain carries TRBV2 and TRBJ2-2, with TRBD2 matching 7 bases. CDR1 SNHLY and CDR2 FYNNEI come from the germline V gene. The CDR3 extends over 13 amino acids. Losses at the gene ends were 6 bases for V and 6 bases for J; bases not matched to a gene: 4. The CDR3 is CASRGRGSGELFF. CDR3 sequence (DNA): TGTGCCAGCAGGGGGAGGGGCTCCGGGGAGCTGTTTTTT.

The chain employs TRBV13 and TRBJ2-2; D gene unclear. The V end was cut by 3 bases, the J end by 1 base, with 6 bases between. CDR1 PRHDT and CDR2 FYEKMQ come from the germline V gene (reference sequence). The CDR3 spans 14 residues. CDR3 loop: CASSFPGNTGELFF. CDR3 sequence (DNA): TGTGCCAGCAGCTTCCCGGGGAACACCGGGGAGCTGTTTTTT.

J is TRBJ2-5 and V is TRBV6-5; 12 positions agree with TRBD1. The DNA end lines up better with TRBJ2-7; the J call may be wrong. The CDR3 totals 15 residues. CDR1 is MNHEY and CDR2 is SVGAGI in the germline V gene. The CDR3 DNA follows: TGTGCCAGCAGGACCGGGACAGGGGGCTCGTACGAGCAGTACTTC. It specifies CASRTGTGGSYEQYF.

The chain carries TRBV28 and TRBJ1-2; no definite D call. The CDR3 sequence is 16 residues long. The germline V and J ends were trimmed by 7 bases and 0 bases, with 18 bases remaining between them. Germline V gene lookup returns CDR1 MDHEN and CDR2 SYDVKM. CDR3 in DNA: TGTGCCAGCACCCGAATGGGTAGGGCTACTAACTATGGCTACACCTTC. It encodes CASTRMGRATNYGYTF.

The V and J genes are TRBV18 and TRBJ2-3; TRBD2 matches at 12 bases. This CDR3 comprises 16 residues. V gave up 3 bases and J gave up 4 bases; unmatched junction bases: 5. The germline V gene has CDR1 KGHSH and CDR2 LQKENI. The CDR3 protein is CASSPPTSGGPDTQYF. CDR3 sequence (DNA): TGTGCCAGCTCACCCCCCACTAGCGGGGGGCCAGATACGCAGTATTTT.

The V gene is TRBV2, the J gene TRBJ1-1, with D possibly matching TRBD1 (6 bases). The length of the CDR3 is 12 residues. Between the trimmed V and J ends, which lost 7 bases and 4 bases, there was a span of 10 bases. Germline V gene data show CDR1 as SNHLY and CDR2 as FYNNEI. The CDR3 protein is CASILQGTEAFF. The CDR3 DNA reads TGTGCCAGCATTTTACAGGGCACTGAAGCTTTCTTT.

The J gene is TRBJ2-2, the V gene TRBV4-2; 13 nucleotides align to TRBD2. V shed 2 bases and J 6 bases; nucleotides not matched to a gene: 6. CDR3 length: 17 residues. Germline lookup yields CDR1 LGHNA and CDR2 YNFKEQ. CDR3 residues: CASSQPTSGRAAGELFF. The DNA for the CDR3 is TGTGCCAGCAGCCAACCTACTAGCGGGAGGGCCGCCGGGGAGCTGTTTTTT.

The chain couples TRBV7-9 to TRBJ2-5; D is unresolved. In germline, CDR1 is SEHNR, CDR2 FQNEAQ (reference sequence). V shed 1 base and J shed 5 bases, with 5 bases lying between them. The CDR3 spans 12 residues. CDR3 in DNA: TGTGCCAGCAGCTTAGTAGACGAGACCCAGTACTTC. Its protein is CASSLVDETQYF.

The chain couples TRBV7-2 to TRBJ1-2; a possible D gene is TRBD1 (6 bases). Trimming took off 3 bases at V and 6 bases at J, with 17 bases between the two ends. The length of the CDR3 is 15 residues. Germline-derived CDR1 and CDR2 are SGHTA and FQGNSA. In DNA form, the CDR3 reads TGTGCCAGCAGCTTGACCGGGCCCGGGGGCCATGGCTACACCTTC. Encoded protein: CASSLTGPGGHGYTF.